The next 27 T cell receptor beta chains were all read from a single sample in a study of STAT5B mutations in CD4+ large granular lymphocyte leukemia. Repertoires were generated with immunoSEQ multiplex PCR, while TCRdb's copy carries only in-frame clones and drops some. Among roughly 40,000 clones listed, roughly 80% were seen once. Specimen: CD4+ T cells from blood buffy coats. Every receptor here comes from a human donor in good health.

V gene TRBV11-2 combines with J gene TRBJ1-1, with 9 bases that match TRBD1. Germline assignment: CDR1 SGHAT and CDR2 FQNNGV. This CDR3 contains 14 residues. Trimming took 6 bases from V and 3 from J; bases not matched to a gene: 5. The CDR3 DNA follows: TGTGCCAGCAGTCGACGGGACAGGGACACTGAAGCTTTCTTT. Amino acids: CASSRRDRDTEAFF.

This chain links TRBV2 with TRBJ2-7; no firm D call. CDR1 is SNHLY, CDR2 FYNNEI, per germline. V was pared by 6 bases and J by 4 bases, with 10 bases between. The CDR3 covers 12 residues. CDR3 sequence: CASSPVGYEQYF. The CDR3, as DNA: TGTGCCAGCAGCCCCGTGGGTTACGAGCAGTACTTC. The full variable domain, with the rest looked up from reference TRBV2 and TRBJ2-7, is EPEVTQTPSHQVTQMGQEVILRCVPISNHLYFYWYRQILGQKVEFLVSFYNNEISEKSEIFDDQFSVERPDGSNFTLKIRSTKLEDSAMYFCASSPVGYEQYFGPGTRLTVT.

The chain uses TRBV18 and TRBJ2-7; 7 nucleotides match TRBD1. This CDR3 is 14 amino acids long. The V segment lost 4 bases and the J segment 2 bases; nucleotides outside the gene matches: 5. The germline CDR1 and CDR2 sequences are KGHSH and LQKENI. CDR3 nucleotides: TGTGCCAGCTCACTTACGACAGGGACCTACGAGCAGTACTTC. This codes for CASSLTTGTYEQYF. The complete variable domain, with remaining parts taken from reference TRBV18 and TRBJ2-7, reads NAGVMQNPRHLVRRRGQEARLRCSPMKGHSHVYWYRQLPEEGLKFMVYLQKENIIDESGMPKERFSAEFPKEGPSILRIQQVVRGDSAAYFCASSLTTGTYEQYFGPGTRLTVT.

The rearrangement links TRBV28 to TRBJ2-7; no definite D call. Trimming shortened V by 3 bases and J by 4 bases, and 4 bases separated the two germline ends. The CDR3 has 11 amino acids. The germline V gene has CDR1 MDHEN and CDR2 SYDVKM. The DNA for the CDR3 is TGTGCCAGCAGTTTTGGATACGAGCAGTACTTC. Protein sequence: CASSFGYEQYF. The full variable domain, rest sourced from reference TRBV28 and TRBJ2-7, is DVKVTQSSRYLVKRTGEKVFLECVQDMDHENMFWYRQDPGLGLRLIYFSYDVKMKEKGDIPEGYSVSREKKERFSLILESASTNQTSMYLCASSFGYEQYFGPGTRLTVT.

The chain links TRBV4-1 to TRBJ2-1; 7 bases line up with TRBD2. The V and J ends lost 11 bases and 0 bases, in that order; junction bases with no gene match: 4. This CDR3 region has 13 residues. In germline, CDR1 is MGHRA, CDR2 YSYEKL. The CDR3 region is CAAGESSYNEQFF. The CDR3 coding sequence is TGCGCCGCGGGGGAGAGCTCCTACAATGAGCAGTTCTTC.

The chain uses TRBV19 and TRBJ2-2; D might be TRBD1 (5 bases). This CDR3 comprises 14 residues. V gave up 3 bases and J gave up 6 bases, with 11 bases separating them. The V gene's germline CDR1 is LNHDA and CDR2 SQIVND (reference sequence). The CDR3 reads CASSMGQSAGELFF. The CDR3 region has the DNA TGTGCCAGTAGTATGGGGCAGAGCGCCGGGGAGCTGTTTTTT.

The chain carries TRBV6-6 and TRBJ1-2, with D unclear. This CDR3 comprises 16 residues. CDR1 is MNHNY, CDR2 SVGAGI, per germline (reference sequence). Trimming stripped 2 bases from V and 1 base from J, with 14 bases between. CDR3 in amino acids: CASSYDRDGSNYGYTF. CDR3 coding DNA: TGTGCCAGCAGTTACGACCGTGACGGTAGTAACTATGGCTACACCTTC.

This clone was counted between two and nine times. J is TRBJ2-7 and V is TRBV2, with 7 bases identical to TRBD1. The CDR3 consists of 14 residues. Germline loops: CDR1 SNHLY, CDR2 FYNNEI. The V gene end was trimmed by 8 bases and the J gene end by 1 base; junction bases not matched to a gene: 8. The CDR3 bases are TGTGCCAGCCGATTCGGGACAGCGTCCTACGAGCAGTACTTC. Translation: CASRFGTASYEQYF.

This chain uses TRBV27 with TRBJ2-5; no clear D gene. The germline V and J ends were trimmed by 6 bases and 2 bases, with 16 bases remaining between them. Germline lookup yields CDR1 MNHEY and CDR2 SMNVEV (reference sequence). The CDR3 runs 15 residues. The CDR3 DNA reads as TGTGCCAGCAGATCGGGCTCGTCAAGGCAAGAGACCCAGTACTTC. Translating gives CASRSGSSRQETQYF.

The J gene is TRBJ1-2, the V gene TRBV28, with 8 bases aligning to TRBD1. This CDR3 comprises 16 residues. From germline, CDR1 is MDHEN and CDR2 SYDVKM. V shed 3 bases and J 0 bases; nucleotides not matched to a gene: 6. In nucleotides, the CDR3 is TGTGCCAGCAGTTTCCCAGGGGGCGGGCCTAACTATGGCTACACCTTC. Translation gives CASSFPGGGPNYGYTF.

The chain couples TRBV5-1 to TRBJ1-2, with D possibly TRBD1 on 5 matching bases. Germline lookup yields CDR1 SGHRS and CDR2 YFSETQ. V lost 2 bases and J lost 4, with 12 bases in between. The CDR3 consists of 14 residues. The chain's CDR3 is CASSFLQDRYGYTF. The CDR3 bases are TGCGCCAGCAGCTTTCTACAGGATCGCTATGGCTACACCTTC.

The gene calls are TRBV6-1 and TRBJ1-5; 7 positions match TRBD1. Germline V gene data show CDR1 as MNHNS and CDR2 as SASEGT. The CDR3 loop spans 14 amino acids. Trimming cost V 10 bases and J 7 bases; bases outside gene matches: 13. The CDR3 spells CATTAATGRQPQHF. CDR3 sequence (DNA): TGTGCCACCACCGCGGCGACAGGGCGGCAGCCCCAGCATTTT.

The V and J genes are TRBV6-1 and TRBJ1-5; TRBD1 might be the D (6 bases). Trimming stripped 6 bases from V and 4 bases from J, with 16 bases between. The germline gives CDR1 MNHNS, CDR2 SASEGT. The CDR3 sequence is 15 residues long. CDR3 coding DNA: TGTGCCAGCAGACATCGACCGCAGGGGAATCAGCCCCAGCATTTT. This codes for CASRHRPQGNQPQHF.

This chain connects TRBV4-1 to TRBJ1-6; no firm D call. The length of the CDR3 is 14 residues. Trimming removed 2 bases from V and 7 bases from J, with 9 bases in between. The germline V gene encodes CDR1 MGHRA and CDR2 YSYEKL. CDR3 in amino acids: CASSQYTENSPLHF. The CDR3 DNA reads as TGCGCCAGCAGCCAATACACGGAAAATTCACCCCTCCACTTT.

This chain uses TRBV7-3 with TRBJ2-1; 10 positions match TRBD1. The CDR3 extends over 15 amino acids. After removal of 5 bases from V and 3 bases from J, the junction contained 4 bases not matched to a gene. CDR1 and CDR2 from the germline V gene are SGHTA and FQGTGA. CDR3 nucleotide sequence: TGTGCCAGCAGCCTGGGACAGGGGCTCTACAATGAGCAGTTCTTC. Translating it yields CASSLGQGLYNEQFF.

This rearrangement joins TRBV28 to TRBJ1-1; D is undetermined. The length of the CDR3 is 17 residues. Per germline, CDR1 MDHEN and CDR2 SYDVKM. Trimming left V 3 bases short and J 3 bases short, with 20 bases between. The CDR3, as DNA: TGTGCCAGCAGTTTGCGGGCCCCCACAAGGCTGTACACTGAAGCTTTCTTT. Translation: CASSLRAPTRLYTEAFF. The full variable domain, its missing parts supplied by reference TRBV28 and TRBJ1-1, is DVKVTQSSRYLVKRTGEKVFLECVQDMDHENMFWYRQDPGLGLRLIYFSYDVKMKEKGDIPEGYSVSREKKERFSLILESASTNQTSMYLCASSLRAPTRLYTEAFFGQGTRLTVV.

CDR3 amino acids: CASSARRSGPAKNIQYF. The CDR3 DNA is TGTGCCAGCAGCGCCCGACGTTCGGGCCCTGCCAAAAACATTCAGTACTTC. The genes are TRBV9 and TRBJ2-4; D remains unclear. The CDR3 has 17 residues. V shed 3 bases and J shed 1 base, with 17 bases lying between them. CDR1 is SGDLS, CDR2 YYNGEE, per germline.

This chain uses TRBV6-1 with TRBJ1-5, with a weak D call TRBD1 (5 bases). CDR3 size: 15 residues. The V gene's germline CDR1 is MNHNS and CDR2 SASEGT. V lost 4 bases and J lost 4, with 14 bases in between. The CDR3 nucleotides are TGTGCCAGCAGTGTTGACAGACTAGCAAATCAGCCCCAGCATTTT. Its translation is CASSVDRLANQPQHF.

This chain uses TRBV6-6 with TRBJ1-1; D perhaps matches TRBD1 (5 bases). Germline V gives CDR1 MNHNY, CDR2 SVGAGI (reference sequence). V gave up 7 bases and J gave up 6 bases, with 15 bases separating them. The CDR3 is made up of 13 amino acids. The CDR3 DNA is TGTGCCAGCAAGGGCGGGGGAGATCCTGAAGCTTTCTTT. Its translation: CASKGGGDPEAFF.

J is TRBJ2-5 and V is TRBV18, with D unresolved. CDR3 length: 12 amino acids. Germline assignment: CDR1 KGHSH and CDR2 LQKENI. The V gene lost 3 bases and the J gene lost 0 bases, with 2 bases spanning the gap. The CDR3 reads CASSPYQETQYF. The CDR3 nucleotides are TGTGCCAGCTCACCGTACCAAGAGACCCAGTACTTC.

V gene TRBV25-1 combines with J gene TRBJ2-1; 15 bases match TRBD2. This CDR3 is 14 amino acids long. V was clipped by 6 bases and J by 7 bases; unmatched bases: 1. Germline V gene data show CDR1 as MGHDK and CDR2 as SYGVNS. CDR3 protein: CASSGLAGGNEQFF. DNA of the CDR3: TGTGCCAGCAGCGGACTAGCGGGAGGGAATGAGCAGTTCTTC.

The rearrangement joins TRBV14 to TRBJ2-2; 9 positions agree with TRBD2. Germline V lookup: CDR1 SGHDN, CDR2 FVKESK. Trimming took 4 bases from V and 5 from J; bases not matched to a gene: 8. This CDR3 region has 16 residues. CDR3 in amino acids: CASSLRKGLATGELFF. The CDR3 DNA follows: TGTGCCAGCAGCCTCAGAAAGGGACTAGCTACCGGGGAGCTGTTTTTT.

This clone was seen more than once but under ten times. The chain uses TRBV11-2 and TRBJ1-1; D not resolved. This CDR3 is 14 amino acids long. Trimming stripped 5 bases from V and 3 bases from J, with 13 bases between. Germline assignment: CDR1 SGHAT and CDR2 FQNNGV. The CDR3: CASSISLADTEAFF. The CDR3 nucleotides read TGTGCCAGCAGCATATCGCTGGCGGACACTGAAGCTTTCTTT.

The chain links TRBV28 to TRBJ2-1; TRBD2 aligns across 10 bases. There are 13 residues in the CDR3. The junction had 5 bases not matched to a gene; V was cut back by 5 bases and J by 10 bases. CDR1 and CDR2 (germline): MDHEN, SYDVKM. In DNA, the CDR3 is TGTGCCAGCAGTGCCGGGACTAGCGACGAGCAGTTCTTC. Encoded protein: CASSAGTSDEQFF.

V is TRBV4-1 and J is TRBJ2-5, with D possibly TRBD1 on 5 matching bases. CDR3 length equals 15 residues. V lost 4 bases and J lost 5, with 17 bases in between. CDR1 MGHRA and CDR2 YSYEKL come from the germline V gene. CDR3 nucleotides: TGCGCCAGCAGCCCCCAGGGCGGCCTAAGGGAGACCCAGTACTTC. Translated, it gives CASSPQGGLRETQYF.

V gene TRBV6-5 combines with J gene TRBJ1-6; a weak D match, TRBD1 (5 bases). CDR3 size: 13 residues. Germline lookup yields CDR1 MNHEY and CDR2 SVGAGI. V gave up 7 bases and J gave up 10 bases, with 14 bases separating them. This CDR3 is CASNRDAGSPLHF. CDR3 bases: TGTGCCAGCAATAGGGACGCGGGCTCACCCCTCCACTTT.

Only a few counts were recorded for this clone. The rearrangement uses TRBV18 and TRBJ2-3; D is undetermined. The V end was cut by 1 base, the J end by 4 bases, with 12 bases between. This CDR3 region has 15 residues. Germline CDR1 and CDR2: KGHSH and LQKENI. CDR3 in DNA: TGTGCCAGCTCACCACAGGAGATCGGGTCAGATACGCAGTATTTT. The encoded protein is CASSPQEIGSDTQYF.